This T cell receptor beta chain is drawn from a study of spatial heterogeneity in lung cancer. TCRdb redid the calling of the 5' RACE reads with MiXCR, one entry per CDR3 protein. The repertoire holds some 83,000 distinct CDR3 sequences, with around 21% as singletons. Trimming shortened V by 2 bases and J by 5 bases, and 9 bases separated the two germline ends. Germline V gene sequence: CDR1 SGHTA, CDR2 FQGNSA. The length of the CDR3 is 13 residues. Time point denoted: sample taken at primary tumor resection. Without sorting, whole RNA was sequenced from tumor, nontumor lung or frozen PBMC. This TCR was recovered from a male donor with early-stage non-small cell lung cancer. The gene calls are TRBV7-2 and TRBJ2-5; the D gene could be TRBD1 or TRBD2 (5 bases each). This specimen consisted of PBMCs, obtained at surgery. CDR3 bases: TGTGCCAGCAGCTTACCCTGGGGGGAGACCCAGTACTTC. Encoded protein: CASSLPWGETQYF.